This T cell receptor beta chain comes out of a study of Graves' ophthalmopathy and Graves' hyperthyroidism. Study context: Ophthalmopathy absent within 18 months of follow-up marked hyperthyroidism as stable.

Whole-study results and caveats: Most expanded thyroid clonotypes above 0.001 frequency also appeared in blood. Using a 13-signature model, the authors split ophthalmopathy from stable hyperthyroidism, with about 88% sensitivity and around 76% specificity.

As to this clonotype: Its specificity is not known.

Germline V gene sequence: CDR1 SQVTM, CDR2 ANQGSEA. V dropped 0 bases and J dropped 0 bases, with 9 bases sitting between them. The CDR3 totals 14 residues. Recruitment covered hyperthyroidism patients aged 18 to 65 whose new diagnosis was of under 2 months' duration. RNA served as the template for amplifying TCR beta CDR3 regions. The workflow started with a first-round RT-PCR run with HTBI primers and then moved on to a second-round multiplex PCR. TCRdb reprocessed the multiplex PCR reads via MiXCR and lists one record per CDR3 protein. The sample has some 1.1 million distinct CDR3 sequences, about 38% seen once.

The chain joins TRBV29-1 to TRBJ2-7; D is possibly TRBD2 (6 bases). Sequenced: peripheral blood or thyroid tissue (not recorded which). This clonotype was obtained from an adult man with Graves' hyperthyroidism. Here the CDR3 reads CSVEEGGRSYEQYF. For the CDR3, the DNA is TGCAGCGTTGAAGAGGGAGGACGCTCCTACGAGCAGTACTTC.